Shown below are 11 T cell receptor beta chains from a single sample sequenced in a study of cytomegalovirus exposure and HLA in healthy donors. PCR used 60 Vbeta primers and 13 Jbeta primers. Sequencing used immunoSEQ multiplex PCR; TCRdb keeps in-frame clones, though not all of them. The repertoire holds about 140,000 clones, with around 75% as singletons. Sequenced: PBMCs. These TCRs come from a female donor in good health and CMV-seronegative.

This chain joins TRBV7-6 and TRBJ1-4, with TRBD1 matching over 7 bases. Germline loops: CDR1 SGHVS, CDR2 FNYEAQ. CDR3 size: 16 residues. Germline trimming cut 5 bases from V and 8 bases from J; bases unmatched to any gene: 14. CDR3 in DNA: TGTGCCAGCAGCCCCGCCTCGACAGGGATCCACGAAAAACTGTTTTTT. This gives the protein CASSPASTGIHEKLFF. Full variable domain (rest looked up from reference TRBV7-6 and TRBJ1-4): GAGVSQSPRYKVTKRGQDVALRCDPISGHVSLYWYRQALGQGPEFLTYFNYEAQQDKSGLPNDRFSAERPEGSISTLTIQRTEQRDSAMYRCASSPASTGIHEKLFFGSGTQLSVL.

This clone appeared many times. The chain has TRBV10-3 and TRBJ2-2; TRBD2 aligns across 16 bases. V trimming: 5 bases; J trimming: 5 bases; junction bases outside the gene matches: 5. Germline CDR1 is ENHRY and CDR2 is SYGVKD. The CDR3 runs to 17 residues. The CDR3 DNA follows: TGTGCCATCAGTTCGGGACTAGCGGGAGGGGGGACCGGGGAGCTGTTTTTT. Its protein is CAISSGLAGGGTGELFF.

The rearrangement links TRBV29-1 to TRBJ2-1; 8 nucleotides align to TRBD2. The germline V gene encodes CDR1 SQVTM and CDR2 ANQGSEA. This CDR3 is built from 14 residues. V was pared by 6 bases and J by 9 bases, with 13 bases of the junction left unmatched. The CDR3 loop reads CSVVAGLEEGEQFF. DNA for the CDR3: TGCAGCGTGGTAGCGGGACTCGAAGAGGGTGAGCAGTTCTTC.

The J gene is TRBJ2-5, the V gene TRBV7-9; 7 bases agree with TRBD1. V dropped 5 bases and J dropped 2; count of bases not matched to a gene: 2. The CDR3 is made up of 13 amino acids. Germline assignment: CDR1 SEHNR and CDR2 FQNEAQ (reference sequence). The CDR3 nucleotides are TGTGCCAGCAGCCTGGGACAGCAAGAGACCCAGTACTTC. Protein sequence: CASSLGQQETQYF.

The V gene is TRBV10-3, the J gene TRBJ1-5, with D maybe TRBD1 (6 bases). V was shortened by 0 bases and J by 0 bases, with 12 bases between the two germline ends. The V gene's germline CDR1 is ENHRY and CDR2 SYGVKD. There are 17 residues in the CDR3. The CDR3 coding sequence is TGTGCCATCAGTGAGTCCCGGACAGCTTATAGCAATCAGCCCCAGCATTTT. Its protein product is CAISESRTAYSNQPQHF.

This chain connects TRBV29-1 to TRBJ2-7; 8 nucleotides match TRBD2. The V gene end was trimmed by 6 bases and the J gene end by 1 base; junction bases not matched to a gene: 5. The CDR3 extends over 13 amino acids. Germline CDR1 SQVTM, CDR2 ANQGSEA. This chain's CDR3 is CSVRAGESYEQYF. CDR3 in DNA: TGCAGCGTCCGAGCGGGAGAGTCCTACGAGCAGTACTTC.

The rearrangement joins TRBV29-1 to TRBJ2-7; TRBD1 matches at 8 bases. The germline V gene has CDR1 SQVTM and CDR2 ANQGSEA. The length of the CDR3 is 13 residues. The trim removed 4 bases at V and 9 bases at J, leaving 11 bases unmatched. The CDR3 DNA reads TGCAGCGTTGGAGACAGGGGCGGCTCGTCGCAGTACTTC. Translating gives CSVGDRGGSSQYF.

This clone was found a few times. V usage is TRBV9 and J usage is TRBJ2-5; 8 bases are shared with TRBD1. V was pared by 4 bases and J by 0 bases, with 11 bases of the junction left unmatched. The CDR3 covers 17 residues. Germline values: CDR1 SGDLS, CDR2 YYNGEE. CDR3 in amino acids: CASSPHTGGEYQETQYF. The CDR3 coding sequence is TGTGCCAGCAGCCCTCATACAGGGGGTGAGTACCAAGAGACCCAGTACTTC. The complete variable domain, with remaining parts taken from reference TRBV9 and TRBJ2-5, reads DSGVTQTPKHLITATGQRVTLRCSPRSGDLSVYWYQQSLDQGLQFLIQYYNGEERAKGNILERFSAQQFPDLHSELNLSSLELGDSALYFCASSPHTGGEYQETQYFGPGTRLLVL.

This clone was counted a single time. The CDR3 DNA follows: TGTGCCAGCAGTTTCCAGACTATGAACACTGAAGCTTTCTTT. Its translation: CASSFQTMNTEAFF. The chain joins TRBV28 to TRBJ1-1; D is unresolved. Trimming removed 3 bases at V and 0 bases at J, with 8 bases between. CDR3 length: 14 residues. Per the germline V gene, CDR1 is MDHEN and CDR2 is SYDVKM.

The V gene is TRBV2, the J gene TRBJ2-7; D uncertain. The CDR3 spans 11 residues. The V gene lost 5 bases and the J gene lost 4 bases, with 6 bases spanning the gap. Per germline, CDR1 SNHLY and CDR2 FYNNEI. The CDR3 region has the DNA TGTGCCAGCAGTCTGACTTACGAGCAGTACTTC. Translated: CASSLTYEQYF.

The chain carries TRBV28 and TRBJ2-7, with D tentatively TRBD2 (6 bases). This CDR3 spans 15 amino acids. The germline V and J ends were trimmed by 5 bases and 6 bases, with 20 bases remaining between them. Germline lookup yields CDR1 MDHEN and CDR2 SYDVKM. The CDR3 nucleotides read TGTGCCAGCAGTCCGGGACTGACGAGGGGCCTCGAGCAGTACTTC. This sequence encodes CASSPGLTRGLEQYF. Variable domain in full (rest from reference TRBV28 and TRBJ2-7): DVKVTQSSRYLVKRTGEKVFLECVQDMDHENMFWYRQDPGLGLRLIYFSYDVKMKEKGDIPEGYSVSREKKERFSLILESASTNQTSMYLCASSPGLTRGLEQYFGPGTRLTVT.